This is a list of T cell receptor beta chains from one sample in a study of blood T cell repertoires in COVID-19. Clones were read by immunoSEQ multiplex PCR, and TCRdb kept only the in-frame ones, dropping some. The profile shows fewer than 130,000 clones, 69% of them singletons. The specimen was peripheral blood. The source is a man older than 75 with acute or convalescent COVID-19. Each CDR3 is given with its conserved first and last residue. A D gene is named only where the DNA matches it firmly. Some rows have no size entry. The others give once, few or many, or a class for an expanded clone.

cdr3_aa	cdr3_nt	d_call	v_call	j_call	clone_size
CASSLGSGSYNEQFF	TGCGCCAGCAGCTTGGGCTCGGGGTCCTACAATGAGCAGTTCTTC	-	TRBV5-1	TRBJ2-1	once
CASSPAGLTFGTDTQYF	TGTGCCAGCTCACCGGCTGGATTGACTTTCGGCACAGATACGCAGTATTTT	-	TRBV18	TRBJ2-3	few
CASSFLNYGYTF	TGTGCCAGCAGTTTCCTAAACTATGGCTACACCTTC	-	TRBV28	TRBJ1-2	-
CSARNRGLAGGEQFF	TGCAGCGCCAGAAACAGGGGGCTAGCGGGAGGGGAGCAGTTCTTC	TRBD2	TRBV29-1	TRBJ2-1	-
CASSLGQGMGNQPQHF	TGTGCCAGCAGTTTGGGGCAGGGGATGGGAAATCAGCCCCAGCATTTT	-	TRBV28	TRBJ1-5	few
CASSPRFQDYEQYF	TGCGCCAGCAGCCCCAGATTCCAAGACTACGAGCAGTACTTC	-	TRBV4-1	TRBJ2-7	-
CASSVFLTGGEKLFF	TGTGCCAGCAGTGTGTTCCTGACAGGTGGCGAAAAACTGTTTTTT	-	TRBV25-1	TRBJ1-4	-
CASSASTWAWELFF	TGTGCCAGTAGTGCCAGCACTTGGGCTTGGGAGCTGTTTTTT	-	TRBV19	TRBJ2-2	-
CASSQRQVMTGELFF	TGTGCCAGCAGCCAGCGACAGGTTATGACCGGGGAGCTGTTTTTT	-	TRBV3-1/TRBV3-2	TRBJ2-2	few
CASSNRVEAFF	TGTGCCAGCAGTAACAGAGTTGAAGCTTTCTTT	-	TRBV6-5	TRBJ1-1	-
CASNPGQVTSGNTIYF	TGTGCCAGCAACCCGGGACAGGTTACCTCTGGAAACACCATATATTTT	TRBD1	TRBV28	TRBJ1-3	-
CASSPLGQVRLGANVLTF	TGTGCCAGCAGCCCGCTGGGACAGGTTAGGCTCGGGGCCAACGTCCTGACTTTC	TRBD1	TRBV7-9	TRBJ2-6	-
CASSQGEGYTF	TGTGCCAGCTCGCAGGGGGAAGGCTACACCTTC	TRBD1	TRBV18	TRBJ1-2	-
CASSLRLAGVGDYEQYF	TGTGCCAGCAGCTTGCGGCTAGCGGGAGTCGGGGACTACGAGCAGTACTTC	TRBD2	TRBV7-9	TRBJ2-7	-
CASSQGGGNQPQHF	TGTGCCAGCAGCCAAGGGGGGGGCAACCAGCCCCAGCATTTT	-	TRBV3-1/TRBV3-2	TRBJ1-5	-
CASSSGQSYGYTF	TGCGCCAGCAGCTCGGGACAGTCCTATGGCTACACCTTC	TRBD1	TRBV5-1	TRBJ1-2	-
CASSYSQGRTEAFF	TGTGCCAGCAGTTACTCCCAGGGCCGGACTGAAGCTTTCTTT	-	TRBV6-6	TRBJ1-1	few
CAWSQATGFFETQYF	TGTGCCTGGAGTCAGGCGACAGGGTTCTTCGAGACCCAGTACTTC	TRBD1	TRBV30	TRBJ2-5	-
CASRIGTVSSYEQYF	TGTGCCAGCAGGATCGGGACAGTTAGCTCCTACGAGCAGTACTTC	TRBD1	TRBV28	TRBJ2-7	-
CASSRDREETQYF	TGTGCCAGCAGCAGGGACAGGGAAGAGACCCAGTACTTC	TRBD1	TRBV7-3	TRBJ2-5	-
CASSLVGNTIYF	TGTGCCAGCAGTTTAGTAGGAAACACCATATATTTT	-	TRBV28	TRBJ1-3	-
CASSVGTASSYEQYF	TGTGCCAGCAGCGTAGGGACTGCAAGCTCCTACGAGCAGTACTTC	-	TRBV9	TRBJ2-7	few
CASSEAGDSDTQYF	TGTGCCAGTAGTGAGGCGGGAGACTCAGATACGCAGTATTTT	TRBD2	TRBV19	TRBJ2-3	-
CASALGGGYTF	TGTGCCAGCGCCCTGGGGGGAGGCTACACCTTC	-	TRBV12-3/TRBV12-4	TRBJ1-2	-